This is a list of T cell receptor beta chains from one sample in a study of cytomegalovirus exposure and HLA in healthy donors. Libraries were prepared by immunoSEQ multiplex PCR; TCRdb keeps only in-frame clonotypes and omits some of them. The sample lists some 340,000 clones, about nine tenths occurring once. The source material was PBMCs. These receptors came from a woman in her thirties in good health and CMV-seropositive. The CDR3 runs from the conserved cysteine through the conserved F or W. A D gene is named only where the DNA matches it firmly. Rows give clone size only sometimes, using once, few, many, or a class for an expanded clone.

v_gene: TRBV7-9; j_gene: TRBJ2-1; d_gene: TRBD2; abundance: -; CDR3aa: CASSLRASGNNEQFF; CDR3nt: TGTGCCAGCAGCTTACGGGCTAGCGGAAACAATGAGCAGTTCTTC
v_gene: TRBV6-1; j_gene: TRBJ2-7; d_gene: -; abundance: -; CDR3aa: CASSHNYDSHEQYF; CDR3nt: TGTGCCAGCAGCCATAACTACGACAGCCACGAGCAGTACTTC
v_gene: TRBV6-6; j_gene: TRBJ1-1; d_gene: -; abundance: once; CDR3aa: CASTGGRAEAFF; CDR3nt: TGTGCCAGCACTGGAGGTAGGGCTGAAGCTTTCTTT
v_gene: TRBV29-1; j_gene: TRBJ2-7; d_gene: -; abundance: -; CDR3aa: CSVEGSSYEQYF; CDR3nt: TGCAGCGTTGAAGGTTCCTCCTACGAGCAGTACTTC
v_gene: TRBV5-1; j_gene: TRBJ2-7; d_gene: TRBD1; abundance: -; CDR3aa: CASSSGTGRNEQYF; CDR3nt: TGCGCCAGCAGCTCCGGGACAGGCAGGAACGAGCAGTACTTC
v_gene: TRBV6-1; j_gene: TRBJ2-7; d_gene: -; abundance: -; CDR3aa: CASSEGGYEQYF; CDR3nt: TGTGCCAGCAGTGAAGGGGGATACGAGCAGTACTTC
v_gene: TRBV7-9; j_gene: TRBJ2-1; d_gene: -; abundance: -; CDR3aa: CASSKEGENNEQFF; CDR3nt: TGTGCCAGCAGCAAAGAGGGTGAAAACAATGAGCAGTTCTTC
v_gene: TRBV28; j_gene: TRBJ2-5; d_gene: -; abundance: -; CDR3aa: CASSSPNRELQETQYF; CDR3nt: TGTGCCAGCAGTTCCCCGAACAGGGAACTCCAAGAGACCCAGTACTTC
v_gene: TRBV18; j_gene: TRBJ2-2; d_gene: -; abundance: -; CDR3aa: CASSPYLGSGTTNTGELFF; CDR3nt: TGTGCCAGCTCACCCTACCTAGGCTCCGGGACAACGAACACCGGGGAGCTGTTTTTT
v_gene: TRBV6-1; j_gene: TRBJ1-2; d_gene: -; abundance: -; CDR3aa: CASSDNENFNYGYTF; CDR3nt: TGTGCCAGCAGTGATAATGAGAACTTTAACTATGGCTACACCTTC
v_gene: TRBV5-1; j_gene: TRBJ1-1; d_gene: -; abundance: -; CDR3aa: CASSLSSTYTEAFF; CDR3nt: TGCGCCAGCAGCTTGTCGTCGACCTACACTGAAGCTTTCTTT
v_gene: TRBV5-4; j_gene: TRBJ2-1; d_gene: -; abundance: -; CDR3aa: CASSTQYHEQFF; CDR3nt: TGTGCCAGCAGCACCCAATACCATGAGCAGTTCTTC
v_gene: TRBV27; j_gene: TRBJ2-3; d_gene: TRBD2; abundance: -; CDR3aa: CASSLRWTSGSPDTQYF; CDR3nt: TGTGCCAGCAGTTTACGGTGGACTAGCGGGAGTCCAGATACGCAGTATTTT
v_gene: TRBV7-2; j_gene: TRBJ2-7; d_gene: TRBD1; abundance: -; CDR3aa: CASNRDRQSYEQYF; CDR3nt: TGTGCCAGCAACCGGGACAGGCAATCCTACGAGCAGTACTTC
v_gene: TRBV7-9; j_gene: TRBJ2-2; d_gene: TRBD1; abundance: -; CDR3aa: CASNQRQGAFTGELFF; CDR3nt: TGTGCCAGCAACCAACGACAGGGGGCGTTCACCGGGGAGCTGTTTTTT
v_gene: TRBV28; j_gene: TRBJ1-4; d_gene: TRBD1; abundance: -; CDR3aa: CASSLDRVEKLFF; CDR3nt: TGTGCCAGCAGTTTAGACAGGGTAGAAAAACTGTTTTTT
v_gene: TRBV9; j_gene: TRBJ2-1; d_gene: TRBD1; abundance: -; CDR3aa: CASSTGGENNEQFF; CDR3nt: TGTGCCAGCTCCACAGGGGGAGAAAACAATGAGCAGTTCTTC
v_gene: TRBV5-5; j_gene: TRBJ2-1; d_gene: -; abundance: -; CDR3aa: CASSIQPTGSYNEQFF; CDR3nt: TGTGCCAGCAGCATCCAACCAACGGGCTCCTACAATGAGCAGTTCTTC
v_gene: TRBV5-1; j_gene: TRBJ2-1; d_gene: -; abundance: -; CDR3aa: CASRSGNEQFF; CDR3nt: TGCGCCAGCAGGTCTGGGAACGAGCAGTTCTTC
v_gene: TRBV6-6; j_gene: TRBJ2-7; d_gene: TRBD2; abundance: -; CDR3aa: CASRETGLASYEQYF; CDR3nt: TGTGCCAGCAGGGAAACGGGACTAGCGTCCTACGAGCAGTACTTC
v_gene: TRBV6-5; j_gene: TRBJ1-1; d_gene: -; abundance: -; CDR3aa: CASSLRRNTEAFF; CDR3nt: TGTGCCAGCAGTCTCCGTCGGAACACTGAAGCTTTCTTT
v_gene: TRBV6-6; j_gene: TRBJ2-7; d_gene: -; abundance: -; CDR3aa: CASSYSATLYEQYF; CDR3nt: TGTGCCAGCAGTTACTCGGCGACTCTCTACGAGCAGTACTTC
v_gene: TRBV18; j_gene: TRBJ2-7; d_gene: TRBD1; abundance: once; CDR3aa: CASSRATGAYEQYF; CDR3nt: TGTGCCAGCTCACGGGCGACAGGGGCCTACGAGCAGTACTTC
v_gene: TRBV30; j_gene: TRBJ2-7; d_gene: -; abundance: -; CDR3aa: CAFRGKGEQYF; CDR3nt: TGTGCCTTCCGGGGCAAGGGTGAGCAGTACTTC
v_gene: TRBV6-6; j_gene: TRBJ1-2; d_gene: -; abundance: -; CDR3aa: CASIDQGIYGYTF; CDR3nt: TGTGCCAGCATTGATCAGGGTATCTATGGCTACACCTTC
v_gene: TRBV4-1; j_gene: TRBJ1-3; d_gene: -; abundance: -; CDR3aa: CASSQVTGTGNTIYF; CDR3nt: TGCGCCAGCAGCCAAGTAACTGGGACTGGAAACACCATATATTTT
v_gene: TRBV19; j_gene: TRBJ1-5; d_gene: -; abundance: -; CDR3aa: CASRLGGYSNQPQHF; CDR3nt: TGTGCCAGTCGACTAGGAGGGTATAGCAATCAGCCCCAGCATTTT
v_gene: TRBV7-2; j_gene: TRBJ1-1; d_gene: TRBD1; abundance: -; CDR3aa: CASSPRTGMNTEAFF; CDR3nt: TGTGCCAGCAGCCCAAGGACAGGCATGAACACTGAAGCTTTCTTT
v_gene: TRBV27; j_gene: TRBJ1-2; d_gene: -; abundance: -; CDR3aa: CASSLSKGRIDYGYTF; CDR3nt: TGTGCCAGCAGTTTATCGAAGGGTCGTATCGACTATGGCTACACCTTC
v_gene: TRBV2; j_gene: TRBJ1-1; d_gene: -; abundance: -; CDR3aa: CASSEDSWQANTEAFF; CDR3nt: TGTGCCAGCAGTGAAGATTCCTGGCAGGCGAACACTGAAGCTTTCTTT